The 20 T cell receptor beta chains below all came from one sample that was sequenced in a study of blood T cell repertoires in COVID-19 (dated by TCRdb to the early 2020s). Receptors were amplified or captured by the immunoSEQ multiplex PCR assay. TCRdb provides this immuneACCESS table in a form limited to in-frame rearrangements. Some clones are lacking; in checked studies, under half of them reflect an unresolved V gene, and why the rest are absent is not known. In this sample the table shows approximately 250,000 clones, approximately 86% of which occur a single time. About an eighth of the sample rests with the top ten. Source material: peripheral blood. These receptors all come from a woman aged 65 to 85 with COVID-19, enrolled during active disease.

V usage is TRBV2 and J usage is TRBJ2-2; 7 nucleotides align to TRBD2. Germline CDR1 is SNHLY and CDR2 is FYNNEI. This CDR3 has 15 residues. V lost 6 bases to trimming and J lost 5 bases; unmatched junction nucleotides: 9. CDR3 amino acids: CASSLGGAGTGELFF. The DNA for the CDR3 is TGTGCCAGCAGCCTGGGAGGGGCGGGGACCGGGGAGCTGTTTTTT.

This clone was detected a few times. This sequence joins TRBV7-9 and TRBJ1-1; D is ambiguous. Trimming took 6 bases from V and 4 from J, leaving 9 bases between them. This CDR3 region has 12 residues. Germline CDR1 SEHNR, CDR2 FQNEAQ (reference sequence). The CDR3 region has the DNA TGTGCCAGCAGTGCGGCACTCACTGAAGCTTTCTTT. This codes for CASSAALTEAFF.

The chain links TRBV18 to TRBJ1-4, with TRBD1 matching over 7 bases. The V gene's germline CDR1 is KGHSH and CDR2 LQKENI. The CDR3 spans 14 residues. V trimming: 3 bases; J trimming: 8 bases; junction bases outside the gene matches: 6. The CDR3 region is CASSPGQLGEKLFF. The CDR3 region has the DNA TGTGCCAGCTCACCGGGACAGCTGGGCGAAAAACTGTTTTTT.

The chain links TRBV28 to TRBJ1-5; no reliable D call. V lost 5 bases to trimming and J lost 7 bases, with 15 bases between them. Germline loops: CDR1 MDHEN, CDR2 SYDVKM. This CDR3 region has 14 residues. For the CDR3, the DNA is TGTGCCAGCAGTCGCAGCGGCATGATCCAGCCCCAGCATTTT. Its protein product is CASSRSGMIQPQHF.

The chain carries TRBV20-1 and TRBJ1-2, with D possibly being TRBD1 (5 bases). Trimming stripped 3 bases from V and 2 bases from J, with 7 bases between. The germline V gene encodes CDR1 DFQATT and CDR2 SNEGSKA (reference sequence). The CDR3 is 12 amino acids. DNA for the CDR3: TGCAGTGCTAGTGGACACAACTATGGCTACACCTTC. This translates into CSASGHNYGYTF.

This chain connects TRBV6-2 or TRBV6-3 to TRBJ1-2; D gene unclear. The V gene lost 6 bases and the J gene lost 0 bases, with 11 bases spanning the gap. Germline CDR1 reads MNHEY; CDR2 reads SVGEGT. The CDR3 runs 14 residues. The CDR3 bases are TGTGCCAGCAGCGCTCGGGAAGCTAACTATGGCTACACCTTC. It translates to CASSAREANYGYTF.

V usage is TRBV2 and J usage is TRBJ2-7, with 8 bases fitting TRBD1. V lost 2 bases and J lost 0; bases outside the gene matches: 6. Germline V lookup: CDR1 SNHLY, CDR2 FYNNEI. The length of the CDR3 is 16 residues. The CDR3 loop is CASSEQGARLSYEQYF. The CDR3 DNA reads as TGTGCCAGCAGTGAACAGGGGGCGCGACTCTCCTACGAGCAGTACTTC.

J is TRBJ1-4 and V is TRBV28, with 8 positions matching TRBD1. Germline V CDR1 and CDR2: MDHEN, SYDVKM. Trimming at V came to 5 bases and at J to 8 bases, leaving 10 bases not matched to a gene. This CDR3 has 15 amino acids. The CDR3 loop reads CASSAGQDGGEKLFF. Here the CDR3 DNA reads TGTGCCAGCAGTGCGGGACAGGACGGCGGGGAAAAACTGTTTTTT.

The genes are TRBV18 and TRBJ1-4; D not certain. The ends were cut back, 4 bases at V and 3 bases at J, with 12 bases in the middle. Germline assignment: CDR1 KGHSH and CDR2 LQKENI. The CDR3 has 15 residues. The CDR3 sequence is CASSQWRVPNEKLFF. CDR3 DNA sequence: TGTGCCAGCTCACAGTGGAGGGTGCCTAATGAAAAACTGTTTTTT.

This clone was seen a single time. This chain joins TRBV19 and TRBJ1-1; no reliable D call. The CDR3 is made up of 16 amino acids. Looked up from germline, CDR1 is LNHDA and CDR2 is SQIVND (reference sequence). Trimming removed 5 bases from V and 1 base from J, with 17 bases in between. This CDR3 reads CASSRSWERTNTEAFF. The CDR3 coding sequence is TGTGCCAGTAGTCGGTCTTGGGAGAGGACGAACACTGAAGCTTTCTTT.

The table lists this clone with a count of one. The chain recombines TRBV2 with TRBJ1-2, with a weak D call TRBD1 (5 bases). V was trimmed by 7 bases and J by 4 bases, leaving 10 bases between them. This CDR3 comprises 12 residues. Germline values: CDR1 SNHLY, CDR2 FYNNEI. CDR3 sequence reads: CASKGQGYGYTF. In DNA form, the CDR3 reads TGTGCCAGCAAGGGCCAGGGCTATGGCTACACCTTC.

In DNA form, the CDR3 reads TGTGCCAGCAGCTACGGAGGACAGGGGTTAACCACTGAAGCTTTCTTT. It is translated as CASSYGGQGLTTEAFF. The chain employs TRBV7-9 and TRBJ1-1, with 9 positions matching TRBD1. Germline V gives CDR1 SEHNR, CDR2 FQNEAQ (reference sequence). V lost 4 bases and J lost 4; bases outside the gene matches: 10. CDR3 length: 16 amino acids. Full variable domain (outside the CDR3, taken from reference TRBV7-9 and TRBJ1-1): DTGVSQNPRHKITKRGQNVTFRCDPISEHNRLYWYRQTLGQGPEFLTYFQNEAQLEKSRLLSDRFSAERPKGSFSTLEIQRTEQGDSAMYLCASSYGGQGLTTEAFFGQGTRLTVV.

This clone was seen only once. V is TRBV21-1 and J is TRBJ2-5; TRBD1, the table's D call, was not compared with the DNA. TRBV21-1 is an annotated pseudogene. This CDR3 has 14 residues. The CDR3 loop is CASSTTGIQETQYF. The CDR3 nucleotides read TGTGCCAGCTCGACGACAGGGATACAAGAGACCCAGTACTTC.

V gene TRBV5-6 combines with J gene TRBJ2-3; D is unresolved. V lost 0 bases, J lost 2 bases, and 10 bases lay in between. CDR1 is SGHDT, CDR2 YYEEEE, per germline. This CDR3 has 15 amino acids. Here the CDR3 reads CASSLGARNTDTQYF. CDR3 nucleotide sequence: TGTGCCAGCAGCTTGGGGGCAAGGAACACAGATACGCAGTATTTT. The whole variable domain, filled in from reference TRBV5-6 and TRBJ2-3, reads DAGVTQSPTHLIKTRGQQVTLRCSPKSGHDTVSWYQQALGQGPQFIFQYYEEEERQRGNFPDRFSGHQFPNYSSELNVNALLLGDSALYLCASSLGARNTDTQYFGPGTRLTVL.

This chain connects TRBV7-2 to TRBJ2-2; 8 bases fit TRBD2. V shed 5 bases and J 0 bases; nucleotides not matched to a gene: 8. This CDR3 spans 17 amino acids. Germline V gene data show CDR1 as SGHTA and CDR2 as FQGNSA. CDR3 in amino acids: CASSLYGTRANTGELFF. CDR3 bases: TGTGCCAGCAGCCTCTACGGGACTAGAGCGAACACCGGGGAGCTGTTTTTT.

V usage is TRBV7-9 and J usage is TRBJ1-5; 9 nucleotides align to TRBD1. The ends lost 4 bases at V and 7 bases at J; junction bases unmatched: 5. The CDR3 contains 14 residues. Germline CDR1 is SEHNR and CDR2 is FQNEAQ (reference sequence). Here the CDR3 reads CASSSRQGDQPQHF. DNA of the CDR3: TGTGCCAGCAGCTCCCGACAGGGGGACCAGCCCCAGCATTTT.

J is TRBJ2-3 and V is TRBV19; D possibly corresponds to TRBD1 (5 bases). V was cut by 5 bases and J by 1 base, with 7 bases left in between. Germline V gene data show CDR1 as LNHDA and CDR2 as SQIVND (reference sequence). This CDR3 is built from 13 residues. CDR3: CASSPRGTDTQYF. In nucleotides, the CDR3 is TGTGCCAGTAGTCCCAGGGGCACAGATACGCAGTATTTT.

This clone was observed a handful of times. V gene TRBV6-1 combines with J gene TRBJ1-5; 7 nucleotides match TRBD1. Trimming took 2 bases from V and 3 from J; bases not matched to a gene: 13. The CDR3 is 18 amino acids. Germline assignment: CDR1 MNHNS and CDR2 SASEGT. CDR3 bases: TGTGCCAGCAGTGAAAACCGTGTCAGGGGGTTTAACAATCAGCCCCAGCATTTT. This sequence encodes CASSENRVRGFNNQPQHF.

The CDR3 region has the DNA TGTGCCAGCAGCCTTAGAGGCCGAACGGGCCAGGGGGCCCCGAGCTCCTACAATGAGCAGTTCTTC. Protein product: CASSLRGRTGQGAPSSYNEQFF. J is TRBJ2-1 and V is TRBV6-2 or TRBV6-3; 8 bases align to TRBD1. There are 22 residues in the CDR3. CDR1 and CDR2 from the germline V gene are MNHEY and SVGEGT. The V and J ends lost 6 bases and 0 bases, in that order; junction bases with no gene match: 25.

This chain connects TRBV6-5 to TRBJ2-7, with 8 bases aligning to TRBD1. V was clipped by 2 bases and J by 2 bases; unmatched bases: 2. The germline gives CDR1 MNHEY, CDR2 SVGAGI. This CDR3 is built from 14 residues. The CDR3 reads CASSYDRGAYEQYF. Here the CDR3 DNA reads TGTGCCAGCAGTTACGACAGGGGCGCCTACGAGCAGTACTTC.